In this sample, the clone carrying this TCR beta chain turned up many times. Its antigen is currently unknown. These data are taken from a study of T-cell reconstitution after alpha-beta-depleted transplantation in children. General observations from the study: Reportedly, only several hundred clones from non-depleted graft cells drove alpha-beta T-cell counts at about two months. Newly generated T cells supplied most T-cell counts and diversity one year post-transplant. Surviving thymic progenitors and recipient T cells were the source of high TCRbeta diversity at day 60 in some patients.

Unique molecular identifiers were incorporated when the TCRbeta library was constructed. Via MiXCR, TCRdb re-called the PCR reads, giving one row per CDR3 protein. The sample lists approximately 240,000 distinct CDR3 sequences, 11% occurring once. V dropped 3 bases and J dropped 5 bases, with 10 bases sitting between them. The CDR3 runs 13 residues. Germline CDR1 is DFQATT and CDR2 is SNEGSKA (reference sequence). Material: PBMCs, obtained before TCRalphabeta/CD19-depleted stem cell transplant. This receptor was obtained from a child less than two years old with acute myeloid leukemia, due to receive a stem cell transplant. This chain links TRBV20-1 with TRBJ2-2; no clear D gene. The CDR3 protein is CSASRVLTGELFF. DNA for the CDR3: TGCAGTGCTAGCCGCGTTTTAACCGGGGAGCTGTTTTTT.